These 26 T cell receptor beta chains share one sample of origin, sequenced in a study of shared clonotypes between healthy human individuals. CD45RO negativity and positive selection for CCR7 defined naive CD8 cells, a population that excluded terminally differentiated effector memory CD45RA+ cells. Assay: immunoSEQ multiplex PCR; the TCRdb copy retains only in-frame clones and omits some. The repertoire holds about 2 million clones, approximately 94% seen once, with 1% to 1.5% in the top ten. Sequencing was carried out using naive CD8+ T cells sorted from blood. The receptors originated from a man between 18 and 35 years old in good health.

This clone appeared a single time. This chain connects TRBV4-1 to TRBJ1-2, with a tentative D call TRBD1 (6 bases). Germline assignment: CDR1 MGHRA and CDR2 YSYEKL. The CDR3 is 13 residues long. The ends were cut back, 4 bases at V and 6 bases at J, with 12 bases in the middle. The CDR3 here is CASSPIGGDGYTF. CDR3 in DNA: TGCGCCAGCAGCCCCATCGGGGGCGATGGCTACACCTTC.

The sample holds one count of this clone. This chain links TRBV12-5 with TRBJ1-2, with 8 bases lining up with TRBD1. The germline CDR1 and CDR2 sequences are LGHNT and FRNRAP. The V gene end was trimmed by 5 bases and the J gene end by 4 bases; junction bases not matched to a gene: 6. The CDR3 covers 14 residues. CDR3 sequence reads: CASGIGQGLYGYTF. The CDR3 coding sequence is TGTGCTAGTGGTATCGGACAGGGACTCTATGGCTACACCTTC.

The rearrangement joins TRBV4-1 to TRBJ1-1; 8 bases line up with TRBD1. Germline values: CDR1 MGHRA, CDR2 YSYEKL. The junction had 6 bases not matched to a gene; V was cut back by 4 bases and J by 5 bases. The CDR3 length is 14 residues. CDR3 sequence (DNA): TGCGCCAGCAGCCCAAGACAGGGGTGGACTGAAGCTTTCTTT. Protein: CASSPRQGWTEAFF.

Regarding this clone: Other DNA sequences in the same sample also yield this CDR3. V gene TRBV18 combines with J gene TRBJ2-7; D is perhaps TRBD1 (6 bases). V lost 3 bases, J lost 2 bases, and 14 bases lay in between. The germline gives CDR1 KGHSH, CDR2 LQKENI. CDR3 length equals 15 residues. Here the CDR3 reads CASSPTDRNPYEQYF. CDR3 nucleotide sequence: TGTGCCAGCTCACCCACGGACAGAAACCCCTACGAGCAGTACTTC. Using reference TRBV18 and TRBJ2-7 for the parts outside the CDR3, the full variable domain is NAGVMQNPRHLVRRRGQEARLRCSPMKGHSHVYWYRQLPEEGLKFMVYLQKENIIDESGMPKERFSAEFPKEGPSILRIQQVVRGDSAAYFCASSPTDRNPYEQYFGPGTRLTVT.

The chain links TRBV7-3 to TRBJ2-1, with 7 bases fitting TRBD1. Per the germline V gene, CDR1 is SGHTA and CDR2 is FQGTGA. The CDR3 is 18 amino acids. The trim removed 2 bases at V and 8 bases at J, leaving 18 bases unmatched. CDR3 in amino acids: CASSLPPSTGVLMYEQFF. Written as DNA, the CDR3 is TGTGCCAGCAGCTTACCCCCCTCCACAGGGGTCTTAATGTATGAGCAGTTCTTC.

The J gene is TRBJ2-7, the V gene TRBV6-5, with 7 bases aligning to TRBD1. CDR1 and CDR2 (germline): MNHEY, SVGAGI. V was clipped by 5 bases and J by 4 bases; unmatched bases: 8. This CDR3 region has 14 residues. In DNA form, the CDR3 reads TGTGCCAGCAGTATACAGGGGATACCATACGAGCAGTACTTC. This sequence encodes CASSIQGIPYEQYF.

The chain uses TRBV5-1 and TRBJ1-1; D uncertain. Germline values: CDR1 SGHRS, CDR2 YFSETQ. Trimming shortened V by 0 bases and J by 1 base, and 13 bases separated the two germline ends. The CDR3 runs 16 residues. CDR3 residues: CASSLGALGANTEAFF. CDR3 coding DNA: TGCGCCAGCAGCTTGGGGGCTTTGGGAGCGAACACTGAAGCTTTCTTT.

CDR3 amino acids: CASSLRVVLEAFF. CDR3 DNA sequence: TGTGCCAGCAGTTTACGGGTGGTGTTGGAAGCTTTCTTT. V usage is TRBV28 and J usage is TRBJ1-1; no reliable D call. This CDR3 region has 13 residues. Germline V CDR1 and CDR2: MDHEN, SYDVKM. With 2 bases removed from V and 8 bases from J, the gap between germline ends came to 12 bases.

The genes are TRBV7-2 and TRBJ1-1; the D gene is possibly TRBD1 (6 bases). Looked up from germline, CDR1 is SGHTA and CDR2 is FQGNSA. The V end was cut by 3 bases, the J end by 1 base, with 9 bases between. The CDR3 contains 14 residues. The CDR3, as DNA: TGTGCCAGCAGCTTGCCGGGACAGAACACTGAAGCTTTCTTT. Its translation is CASSLPGQNTEAFF.

The rearrangement joins TRBV7-9 to TRBJ2-3; 10 bases match TRBD2. V gave up 5 bases and J gave up 2 bases; unmatched junction bases: 10. Germline-derived CDR1 and CDR2 are SEHNR and FQNEAQ (reference sequence). This CDR3 has 17 amino acids. CDR3 protein: CASSPTRTSGNTDTQYF. The CDR3 DNA reads TGTGCCAGCAGCCCTACGCGGACTAGCGGAAACACAGATACGCAGTATTTT.

The genes are TRBV27 and TRBJ2-5; TRBD2 matches 10 bases. V shed 5 bases, J shed 4 bases, and the junction held 7 bases outside the gene matches. Germline lookup yields CDR1 MNHEY and CDR2 SMNVEV (reference sequence). CDR3 length: 15 residues. In DNA form, the CDR3 reads TGTGCCAGCAGTAGCCTAGCGGGAGACGGAGAGACCCAGTACTTC. It specifies CASSSLAGDGETQYF.

J is TRBJ2-1 and V is TRBV11-2; 7 bases align to TRBD2. Trimming cost V 4 bases and J 4 bases; bases outside gene matches: 4. The CDR3 runs to 14 residues. The germline V gene has CDR1 SGHAT and CDR2 FQNNGV. CDR3: CASSSRTRYNEQFF. The CDR3 nucleotides read TGTGCCAGCAGCTCCCGGACTAGATACAATGAGCAGTTCTTC.

This chain joins TRBV30 and TRBJ2-7; TRBD1 aligns across 9 bases. Germline V CDR1 and CDR2: GTSNPN, SVGIG (reference sequence). Trimming cost V 3 bases and J 4 bases; bases outside gene matches: 10. This CDR3 has 15 amino acids. Written as DNA, the CDR3 is TGTGCCTGGAGGGGTCAAGGACAGGGGTTGTACGAGCAGTACTTC. Translating it yields CAWRGQGQGLYEQYF. Drawing the rest from reference TRBV30 and TRBJ2-7, the complete variable domain is SQTIHQWPATLVQPVGSPLSLECTVEGTSNPNLYWYRQAAGRGLQLLFYSVGIGQISSEVPQNLSASRPQDRQFILSSKKLLLSDSGFYLCAWRGQGQGLYEQYFGPGTRLTVT.

This sequence joins TRBV6-5 and TRBJ2-7; 9 bases are a match to TRBD2. V lost 2 bases to trimming and J lost 2 bases; unmatched junction nucleotides: 4. CDR1 is MNHEY and CDR2 is SVGAGI in the germline V gene. This CDR3 is 15 amino acids long. The CDR3 DNA reads as TGTGCCAGCAGTTACGGTAGCGGGAGCGCCTACGAGCAGTACTTC. Translation gives CASSYGSGSAYEQYF.

This clone showed up just once. The gene calls are TRBV11-2 and TRBJ2-5, with 12 bases that match TRBD2. Trimming cost V 5 bases and J 1 base; bases outside gene matches: 14. Germline V lookup: CDR1 SGHAT, CDR2 FQNNGV. This CDR3 contains 19 residues. For the CDR3, the DNA is TGTGCCAGCAGCCAAGGTGGAGGACTAGCGGGGATCTTCCAAGAGACCCAGTACTTC. It encodes CASSQGGGLAGIFQETQYF.

A note on this clone: Distinct nucleotide sequences in the sample also encode this CDR3. The chain links TRBV5-1 to TRBJ1-5; D is uncertain. With 4 bases removed from V and 4 bases from J, the gap between germline ends came to 9 bases. CDR1 and CDR2 from the germline V gene are SGHRS and YFSETQ. The CDR3 runs to 13 residues. Here the CDR3 DNA reads TGCGCCAGCAGCCCAGATGGGAATCAGCCCCAGCATTTT. It codes for CASSPDGNQPQHF.

The rearrangement links TRBV4-3 to TRBJ2-7; TRBD1 matches 7 bases. The V gene end was trimmed by 1 base and the J gene end by 1 base; junction bases not matched to a gene: 4. CDR3 length: 15 amino acids. Per germline, CDR1 LGHNA and CDR2 YSLEER. The CDR3 spells CASSQVEGASYEQYF. The DNA for the CDR3 is TGCGCCAGCAGCCAAGTTGAGGGGGCATCCTACGAGCAGTACTTC.

The CDR3 nucleotides read TGTGCCAGCAGCTTTTTCCCACAAAAGCATGAGGGGAGGGAAGCTTTCTTT. It specifies CASSFFPQKHEGREAFF. The rearrangement uses TRBV7-9 and TRBJ1-1, with a tentative D call TRBD1 (5 bases). Trimming stripped 3 bases from V and 8 bases from J, with 25 bases between. Germline CDR1 SEHNR, CDR2 FQNEAQ (reference sequence). The CDR3 loop spans 17 amino acids. Combining the CDR3 with reference TRBV7-9 and TRBJ1-1 gives the whole variable domain DTGVSQNPRHKITKRGQNVTFRCDPISEHNRLYWYRQTLGQGPEFLTYFQNEAQLEKSRLLSDRFSAERPKGSFSTLEIQRTEQGDSAMYLCASSFFPQKHEGREAFFGQGTRLTVV.

The chain links TRBV2 to TRBJ1-5; D ambiguous. Trimming stripped 8 bases from V and 6 bases from J, with 11 bases between. The CDR3 length is 12 residues. Germline V gives CDR1 SNHLY, CDR2 FYNNEI. The CDR3 DNA reads TGTGCCAGCGGGATAGGTGGTCAGCCCCAGCATTTT. It is translated as CASGIGGQPQHF.

Details on this clone: The same CDR3 also results from other DNA sequences found in this sample. This chain links TRBV9 with TRBJ2-7; a weak D match, TRBD1 (5 bases). CDR1 is SGDLS, CDR2 YYNGEE, per germline. V was shortened by 0 bases and J by 4 bases, with 11 bases between the two germline ends. The CDR3 is 14 residues long. For the CDR3, the DNA is TGTGCCAGCAGCGTAGAGGGGCAGGGTTACGAGCAGTACTTC. This translates into CASSVEGQGYEQYF.

This chain uses TRBV5-6 with TRBJ2-7; unclear D gene. The CDR3 is made up of 14 amino acids. The germline gives CDR1 SGHDT, CDR2 YYEEEE. V was pared by 2 bases and J by 3 bases, with 12 bases between. CDR3: CASSFSNSGYEQYF. The CDR3 DNA sequence: TGTGCCAGCAGCTTCAGTAATTCCGGCTACGAGCAGTACTTC.

On this clone itself: In the same sample, other DNA sequences code for this CDR3. V and J are TRBV28 and TRBJ1-1; D gene uncertain. The CDR3 has 11 amino acids. Germline V gene data show CDR1 as MDHEN and CDR2 as SYDVKM. V lost 3 bases, J lost 6 bases, and 5 bases lay in between. CDR3 nucleotides: TGTGCCAGCAGTTTCTTGGCTGAAGCTTTCTTT. Translated: CASSFLAEAFF.

This clone appeared once. The chain employs TRBV6-1 and TRBJ2-7; D gene uncertain. V was pared by 2 bases and J by 3 bases, with 11 bases between. Germline CDR1 MNHNS, CDR2 SASEGT. The CDR3 has 14 amino acids. The DNA for the CDR3 is TGTGCCAGCAGTGAAACACCTCCCATCTACGAGCAGTACTTC. Its translation is CASSETPPIYEQYF.

The chain's CDR3 is CASSKSEGEAEAFF. In DNA form, the CDR3 reads TGTGCCAGCAGCAAAAGCGAAGGTGAGGCTGAAGCTTTCTTT. This rearrangement joins TRBV21-1 to TRBJ1-1. TRBV21-1 is a pseudogene locus. The CDR3 has 14 residues.

This chain uses TRBV10-1 with TRBJ2-5; D not resolved. The CDR3 has 14 amino acids. V was clipped by 0 bases and J by 5 bases, with 10 bases between them. Germline CDR1 WNHNN, CDR2 SYGVQD (reference sequence). CDR3 sequence reads: CASSESKGLETQYF. For the CDR3, the DNA is TGCGCCAGCAGTGAGTCGAAAGGTTTGGAGACCCAGTACTTC.

A note on this clone: Other DNA sequences from this sample encode an identical CDR3 as well. The chain has TRBV6-5 and TRBJ2-7, with a possible D match to TRBD1 (6 bases). The CDR3 loop spans 14 amino acids. CDR1 MNHEY and CDR2 SVGAGI come from the germline V gene. Trimming took off 1 base at V and 2 bases at J, with 9 bases between the two ends. This chain's CDR3 is CASSYYAGAYEQYF. CDR3 DNA sequence: TGTGCCAGCAGTTACTACGCAGGGGCCTACGAGCAGTACTTC.